This is a list of T cell receptor beta chains from one sample in a study of blood T cell repertoires in COVID-19. Only in-frame clones appear in the TCRdb table, and some are missing; sequencing was by immunoSEQ multiplex PCR. The sample includes about 150,000 clones, about 90% of them seen just once. Input material: peripheral blood. The receptors originated from a man aged 50 to 60 with acute or convalescent COVID-19. CDR3s include the opening cysteine and the closing phenylalanine or tryptophan. Each record gives: V gene, clone size, J gene, D gene, CDR3 DNA, CDR3 protein. The D gene is left open where the match is weak. The size field is filled for only some rows; it gives once, few, many or a size class.

V: TRBV28
size: .
J: TRBJ1-1
D: .
DNA: TGTGCCAGCAGTTTACGGTGGAACACTGAAGCTTTCTTT
CDR3: CASSLRWNTEAFF

V: TRBV21-1
size: .
J: TRBJ2-5
D: .
DNA: TGTGCCAGCACAGACAGGGGAATTCATGAGACCCAGTACTTC
CDR3: CASTDRGIHETQYF

V: TRBV21-1
size: .
J: TRBJ1-3
D: .
DNA: TGTGCCAGCAGCCCCCGGCGGAGGGTCAGGGACACCATATATTTT
CDR3: CASSPRRRVRDTIYF

V: TRBV18
size: .
J: TRBJ1-2
D: TRBD1
DNA: TGTGCCAGCTCACCGGATAGGACAGGGGGCGACTATGGCTACACCTTC
CDR3: CASSPDRTGGDYGYTF

V: TRBV6-5
size: .
J: TRBJ1-2
D: TRBD1
DNA: TGTGCCAGCAGTACGGGACAGGGGTACGACTATGGCTACACCTTC
CDR3: CASSTGQGYDYGYTF

V: TRBV2
size: .
J: TRBJ2-5
D: TRBD2
DNA: TGTGCCAGGGGAACTAGCGGGGGTGAGACCCAGTACTTC
CDR3: CARGTSGGETQYF

V: TRBV28
size: .
J: TRBJ2-7
D: .
DNA: TGTGCCAGCAGTTTATCAAACTACGAGCAGTACTTC
CDR3: CASSLSNYEQYF

V: TRBV30
size: .
J: TRBJ2-3
D: TRBD2
DNA: TGTGCCTGGACCACCACTAGCGATTCAGATACGCAGTATTTT
CDR3: CAWTTTSDSDTQYF

V: TRBV19
size: few
J: TRBJ2-3
D: .
DNA: TGTGCCAGTAGTAAACAGGTTAGCACAGATACGCAGTATTTT
CDR3: CASSKQVSTDTQYF

V: TRBV4-3
size: .
J: TRBJ1-2
D: TRBD1
DNA: TGCGCCAGCAGCTGGGGGGACAGGGAAGATGGCTACACCTTC
CDR3: CASSWGDREDGYTF

V: TRBV28
size: .
J: TRBJ1-5
D: .
DNA: TGTGCCAGCAGTGCAACAGGGCGACAGCCCCAGCATTTT
CDR3: CASSATGRQPQHF

V: TRBV6-6
size: .
J: TRBJ1-1
D: .
DNA: TGTGCCAGCAGCTCGGACAGGAACACTGAAGCTTTCTTT
CDR3: CASSSDRNTEAFF

V: TRBV10-1
size: .
J: TRBJ2-3
D: .
DNA: TGCGCCAGCAGTGAGGGACTCACCCCGCAATCTACGCAGTATTTT
CDR3: CASSEGLTPQSTQYF

V: TRBV10-3
size: few
J: TRBJ2-2
D: TRBD1
DNA: TGTGCCACCACGGCGGCGACAGGGGACACCGGGGAGCTGTTTTTT
CDR3: CATTAATGDTGELFF

V: TRBV5-1
size: .
J: TRBJ1-1
D: .
DNA: TGCGCCAGCAGCTTGGAGGGGACGGGGGGAATATGGGGCACTGAAGCTTTCTTT
CDR3: CASSLEGTGGIWGTEAFF

V: TRBV25-1
size: .
J: TRBJ1-6
D: .
DNA: TGTGCCAGCAGGGACAGCCTCTCGTCCTATAATTCACCCCTCCACTTT
CDR3: CASRDSLSSYNSPLHF

V: TRBV7-2
size: .
J: TRBJ2-5
D: .
DNA: TGTGCCAGCAGCTTAGTTCCGGGGGGCAAGACCCAGTACTTC
CDR3: CASSLVPGGKTQYF

V: TRBV3-1/TRBV3-2
size: once
J: TRBJ2-3
D: TRBD2
DNA: TGTGCCAGCAGCCAAGAGAAACTAGCGGGACTTGACACAGATACGCAGTATTTT
CDR3: CASSQEKLAGLDTDTQYF

V: TRBV5-1
size: .
J: TRBJ2-7
D: TRBD1
DNA: TGCGCCAGCAGCTCCCCCCCGGGACAGGGCTCGTACGAGCAGTACTTC
CDR3: CASSSPPGQGSYEQYF

V: TRBV19
size: .
J: TRBJ1-2
D: TRBD1
DNA: TGTGCCAGTAGCCCACAGGGGGCTTATGGCTACACCTTC
CDR3: CASSPQGAYGYTF

V: TRBV5-1
size: .
J: TRBJ2-1
D: TRBD2
DNA: TGCGCCAGCAGCTTGGTTCCGCGGGGGGGAACCTACAATGAGCAGTTCTTC
CDR3: CASSLVPRGGTYNEQFF

V: TRBV11-3
size: .
J: TRBJ1-1
D: .
DNA: TGTGCCAGCAGCTACACAGGGAACACTGAAGCTTTCTTT
CDR3: CASSYTGNTEAFF

V: TRBV7-9
size: .
J: TRBJ2-2
D: .
DNA: TGTGCCTTGGGGGGGGCTCCCTACACCGGGGAGCTGTTTTTT
CDR3: CALGGAPYTGELFF

V: TRBV7-2
size: .
J: TRBJ1-1
D: .
DNA: TGTGCCAGCAGCCCTCGGGGGGGGCACGCTGAAGCTTTCTTT
CDR3: CASSPRGGHAEAFF

V: TRBV6-5
size: .
J: TRBJ2-1
D: TRBD2
DNA: TGTGCCAGCAGACGACTAGCATCGGGAGACAATGAGCAGTTCTTC
CDR3: CASRRLASGDNEQFF

V: TRBV11-2
size: .
J: TRBJ2-2
D: .
DNA: TGTGCCAGCAGCTTGACCCGCCAGGGGTCGTCCGGGGAGCTGTTTTTT
CDR3: CASSLTRQGSSGELFF

V: TRBV3-1/TRBV3-2
size: .
J: TRBJ1-3
D: TRBD1
DNA: TGTGCCAGCAGTCCCAGGGGGACTGGAAACACCATATATTTT
CDR3: CASSPRGTGNTIYF

V: TRBV2
size: .
J: TRBJ2-7
D: TRBD2
DNA: TGTGCCAGCACTAGCGGAGTTTCCTACGAGCAGTACTTC
CDR3: CASTSGVSYEQYF

V: TRBV10-3
size: .
J: TRBJ1-1
D: TRBD1
DNA: TGTGCCATCAGTAAACCGACAGGGGCGAACACTGAAGCTTTCTTT
CDR3: CAISKPTGANTEAFF

V: TRBV24-1
size: .
J: TRBJ2-1
D: TRBD1
DNA: TGTGCCACCAGTGATTTGCAAGGGACAGGGGCGTACAATGAGCAGTTCTTC
CDR3: CATSDLQGTGAYNEQFF

V: TRBV5-1
size: once
J: TRBJ2-1
D: .
DNA: TGCGCCAGCAGCCTGTTCAGAGCGGACAATGAGCAGTTCTTC
CDR3: CASSLFRADNEQFF

V: TRBV7-3
size: .
J: TRBJ2-1
D: .
DNA: TGTGCCAGCAGCCCGCACGGGAGCTCCTACAATGAGCAGTTCTTC
CDR3: CASSPHGSSYNEQFF

V: TRBV7-2
size: .
J: TRBJ1-3
D: .
DNA: TGTGCCAGCAGCTCCCTCCCGATAACCCCGACAGGTGGAAACACCATATATTTT
CDR3: CASSSLPITPTGGNTIYF

V: TRBV28
size: .
J: TRBJ1-4
D: TRBD1
DNA: TGTGCCAGCAGTCTAAACCCCTGGGACAGCCCGAGCGCAACTAATGAAAAACTGTTTTTT
CDR3: CASSLNPWDSPSATNEKLFF

V: TRBV5-6
size: few
J: TRBJ2-1
D: TRBD2
DNA: TGTGCCAGCAGAAAACCGGGACTAGCTGACAATGAGCAGTTCTTC
CDR3: CASRKPGLADNEQFF

V: TRBV28
size: .
J: TRBJ2-7
D: .
DNA: TGTGCCAGCAGCACAGGTCCCCACGAGCAGTACTTC
CDR3: CASSTGPHEQYF

V: TRBV5-6
size: .
J: TRBJ1-2
D: TRBD1
DNA: TGTGCCAGCAGCCTAAGGACAGGGGGCAGCGGAACTTATGGCTACACCTTC
CDR3: CASSLRTGGSGTYGYTF

V: TRBV19
size: once
J: TRBJ1-3
D: .
DNA: TGTGCCAGTAGTATCAAGAGGATTGCTGGAAACACCATATATTTT
CDR3: CASSIKRIAGNTIYF

V: TRBV4-1
size: .
J: TRBJ1-4
D: .
DNA: TGCGCCAGCAGCCAAGATAATTCCAGGGGTTGGAGTGAAAAACTGTTTTTT
CDR3: CASSQDNSRGWSEKLFF

V: TRBV28
size: .
J: TRBJ2-3
D: TRBD2
DNA: TGTGCCAGCAGTTTACCAGACCCACTAGCGGTCACGGGGGATACGCAGTATTTT
CDR3: CASSLPDPLAVTGDTQYF

V: TRBV18
size: .
J: TRBJ2-3
D: .
DNA: TGTGCCAGCTCACGCGCAGGGAACACAGATACGCAGTATTTT
CDR3: CASSRAGNTDTQYF

V: TRBV18
size: .
J: TRBJ2-3
D: .
DNA: TGTGCCAGCTCGACGGGGCAGGGGTTCACAGATACGCAGTATTTT
CDR3: CASSTGQGFTDTQYF

V: TRBV27
size: .
J: TRBJ2-7
D: .
DNA: TGTGCCAGCAGTTTATCAAACGGGAACTCCTACGAGCAGTACTTC
CDR3: CASSLSNGNSYEQYF

V: TRBV5-1
size: .
J: TRBJ2-2
D: TRBD2
DNA: TGCGCCAGCAGCCCGGGACTAGCGGGAGGGACGAACACCGGGGAGCTGTTTTTT
CDR3: CASSPGLAGGTNTGELFF

V: TRBV7-6
size: .
J: TRBJ1-2
D: TRBD1
DNA: TGTGCCAGCAGCCTGGGACAGGGCGGTGGCTACACCTTC
CDR3: CASSLGQGGGYTF

V: TRBV15
size: .
J: TRBJ2-5
D: .
DNA: TGTGCCACCAGCAGAGAACAGTTGGGCCAAGAGACCCAGTACTTC
CDR3: CATSREQLGQETQYF

V: TRBV7-2
size: .
J: TRBJ1-3
D: .
DNA: TGTGCCAGCAGCTTATATGGGGAGGGGGCTGGAAACACCATATATTTT
CDR3: CASSLYGEGAGNTIYF

V: TRBV6-1
size: .
J: TRBJ1-1
D: .
DNA: TGTGCCAGCAGTGACAGTGCTTACACTGAAGCTTTCTTT
CDR3: CASSDSAYTEAFF

V: TRBV28
size: .
J: TRBJ2-7
D: TRBD2
DNA: TGTGCCAGCAGTTCTAGCGGGACCTCCTCCTACGAGCAGTACTTC
CDR3: CASSSSGTSSYEQYF

V: TRBV7-2
size: .
J: TRBJ2-5
D: TRBD2
DNA: TGTGCCAGCAGCTCGTACTTAGCGGGAGTCGGGCAGACCCAGTACTTC
CDR3: CASSSYLAGVGQTQYF

V: TRBV28
size: .
J: TRBJ2-1
D: .
DNA: TGTGCCAGCTGTACGGGGGTCAATGAGCAGTTCTTC
CDR3: CASCTGVNEQFF

V: TRBV28
size: .
J: TRBJ1-2
D: .
DNA: TGTGCCAGCACCTTAGGGGGGGCCGCAGTAAGCGGTGGCTACACCTTC
CDR3: CASTLGGAAVSGGYTF

V: TRBV11-2
size: few
J: TRBJ2-1
D: .
DNA: TGTGCCAGCAGCTTAATGGGCCAGTACAATGAGCAGTTCTTC
CDR3: CASSLMGQYNEQFF

V: TRBV20-1
size: .
J: TRBJ1-4
D: .
DNA: TGCAGTGCTAGAGGACAGTTTTTT
CDR3: CSARGQFF